Reported below is one TCR beta chain. Profiling relied on immunoSEQ multiplex PCR, and the TCRdb table lists in-frame clones only, not all of them. The repertoire holds 12,000 to 15,000 clones, with about 30% as singletons. This CDR3 contains 12 residues. The V gene lost 10 bases and the J gene lost 8 bases, with 15 bases spanning the gap. Germline V gene sequence: CDR1 MNHEY, CDR2 SVGAGI. CFSE-low proliferating responders, CD3+CD4+ and CD3+CD8+, were sorted post-reaction. The sample originates from a study of graft-versus-host responses after intestinal transplantation. Study background: Recipients underwent multivisceral, liver-intestinal, or isolated intestinal transplants. General study points: Early post-transplant HvG declines showed an association with peak circulating GvH clone levels. GvH clones detected in recipient marrow included some appearing first in ileum or blood.

The sample was alloreactive CD4+ T cells from a mixed lymphocyte reaction culture, taken before intestinal transplant. Subset indicated: CFSE-low proliferating T cells sorted from roughly six-day pre-transplant mixed lymphocyte reaction (GvH or HvG direction). The TCR sequence derives from a human patient who received an intestinal transplant. The chain couples TRBV6-5 to TRBJ1-3; maybe TRBD1 (6 bases). For the CDR3, the DNA is TGTGCCATCAGGGGAGAGGGGGACACCATATATTTT. It translates to CAIRGEGDTIYF.